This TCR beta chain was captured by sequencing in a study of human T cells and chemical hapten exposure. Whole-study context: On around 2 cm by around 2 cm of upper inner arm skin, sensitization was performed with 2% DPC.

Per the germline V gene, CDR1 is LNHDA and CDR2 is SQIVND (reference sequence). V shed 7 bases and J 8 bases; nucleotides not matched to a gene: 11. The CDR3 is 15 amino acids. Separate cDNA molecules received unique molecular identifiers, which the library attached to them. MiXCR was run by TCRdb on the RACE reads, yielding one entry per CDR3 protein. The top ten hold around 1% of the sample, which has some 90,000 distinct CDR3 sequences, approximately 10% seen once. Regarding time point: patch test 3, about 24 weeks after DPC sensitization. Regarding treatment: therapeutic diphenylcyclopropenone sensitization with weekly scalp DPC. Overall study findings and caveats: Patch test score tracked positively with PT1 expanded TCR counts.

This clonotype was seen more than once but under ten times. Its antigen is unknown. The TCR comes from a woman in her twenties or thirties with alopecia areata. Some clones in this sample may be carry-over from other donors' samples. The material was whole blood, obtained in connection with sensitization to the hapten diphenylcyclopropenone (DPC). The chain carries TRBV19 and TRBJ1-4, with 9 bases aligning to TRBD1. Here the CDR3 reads CASTTPGQGPEKLFF. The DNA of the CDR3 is TGTGCCAGTACAACTCCGGGACAGGGTCCCGAAAAACTGTTTTTT.